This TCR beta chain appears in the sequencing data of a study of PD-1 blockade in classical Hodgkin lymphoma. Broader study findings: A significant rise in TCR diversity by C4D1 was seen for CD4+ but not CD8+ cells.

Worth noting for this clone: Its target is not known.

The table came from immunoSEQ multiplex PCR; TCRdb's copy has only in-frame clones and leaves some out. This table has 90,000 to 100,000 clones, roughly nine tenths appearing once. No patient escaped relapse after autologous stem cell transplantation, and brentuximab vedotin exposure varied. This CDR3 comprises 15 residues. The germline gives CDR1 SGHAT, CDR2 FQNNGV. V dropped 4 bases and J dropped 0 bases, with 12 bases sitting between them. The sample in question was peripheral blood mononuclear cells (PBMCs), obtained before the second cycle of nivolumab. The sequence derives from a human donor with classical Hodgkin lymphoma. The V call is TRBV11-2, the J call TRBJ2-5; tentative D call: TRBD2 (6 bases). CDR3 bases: TGTGCCAGCAGCTCCGTGCGGACTAACCAAGAGACCCAGTACTTC. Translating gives CASSSVRTNQETQYF.